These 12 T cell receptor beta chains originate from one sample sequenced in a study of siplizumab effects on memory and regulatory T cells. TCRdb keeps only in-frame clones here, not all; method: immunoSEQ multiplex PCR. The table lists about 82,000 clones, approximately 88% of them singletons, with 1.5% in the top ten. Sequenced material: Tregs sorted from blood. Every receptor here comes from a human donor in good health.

In nucleotides, the CDR3 is TGTGCCAGCAGTTTGGGGACAGGGAATTCACCCCTCCACTTT. This sequence encodes CASSLGTGNSPLHF. The chain is built from TRBV6-6 and TRBJ1-6; 9 bases match TRBD1. The ends lost 4 bases at V and 7 bases at J; junction bases unmatched: 2. The CDR3 spans 14 residues. The germline V gene encodes CDR1 MNHNY and CDR2 SVGAGI (reference sequence).

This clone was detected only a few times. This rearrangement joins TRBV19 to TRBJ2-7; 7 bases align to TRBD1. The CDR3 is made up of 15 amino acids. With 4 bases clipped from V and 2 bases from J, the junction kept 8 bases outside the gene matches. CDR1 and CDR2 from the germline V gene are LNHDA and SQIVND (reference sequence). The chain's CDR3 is CASSTRDSQAYEQYF. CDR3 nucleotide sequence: TGTGCCAGTAGTACCCGGGACAGCCAAGCCTACGAGCAGTACTTC.

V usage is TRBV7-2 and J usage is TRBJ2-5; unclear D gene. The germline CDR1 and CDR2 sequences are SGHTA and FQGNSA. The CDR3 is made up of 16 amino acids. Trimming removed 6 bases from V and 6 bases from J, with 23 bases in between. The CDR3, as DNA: TGTGCCAGCAGTCCGAAAGTCTGGGATATGCCCCAGACCCAGTACTTC. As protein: CASSPKVWDMPQTQYF.

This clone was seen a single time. The DNA for the CDR3 is TGTGCCAGCAGTTTGAGGGCGCCGGTGCCTGAAGCTTTCTTT. Amino acids: CASSLRAPVPEAFF. This chain links TRBV6-6 with TRBJ1-1; no definite D call. Germline V lookup: CDR1 MNHNY, CDR2 SVGAGI (reference sequence). The CDR3 sequence is 14 residues long. Trimming shortened V by 4 bases and J by 6 bases, and 15 bases separated the two germline ends.

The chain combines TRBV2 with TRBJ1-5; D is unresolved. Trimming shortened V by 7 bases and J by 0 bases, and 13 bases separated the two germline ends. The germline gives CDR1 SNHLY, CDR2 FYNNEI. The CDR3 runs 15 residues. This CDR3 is CASMPSGFSNQPQHF. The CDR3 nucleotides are TGTGCCAGCATGCCCTCCGGATTTAGCAATCAGCCCCAGCATTTT.

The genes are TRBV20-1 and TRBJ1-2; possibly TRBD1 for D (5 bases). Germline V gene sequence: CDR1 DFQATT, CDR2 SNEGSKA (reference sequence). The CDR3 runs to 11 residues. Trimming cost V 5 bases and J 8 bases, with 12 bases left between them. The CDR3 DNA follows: TGCAGTGCTGGCCCGGGGCAGGGCTACACCTTC. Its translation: CSAGPGQGYTF.

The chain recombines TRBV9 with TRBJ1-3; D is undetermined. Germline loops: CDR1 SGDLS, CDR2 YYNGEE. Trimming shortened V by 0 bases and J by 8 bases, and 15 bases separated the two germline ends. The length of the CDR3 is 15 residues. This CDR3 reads CASSVGRLNGDTIYF. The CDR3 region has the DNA TGTGCCAGCAGCGTAGGGCGACTGAACGGGGACACCATATATTTT.

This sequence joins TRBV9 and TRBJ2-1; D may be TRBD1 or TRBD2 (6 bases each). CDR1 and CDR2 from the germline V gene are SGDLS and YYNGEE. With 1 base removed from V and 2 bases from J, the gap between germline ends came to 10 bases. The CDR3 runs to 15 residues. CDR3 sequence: CASSVFGGPYNEQFF. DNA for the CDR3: TGTGCCAGCAGCGTATTCGGGGGCCCCTACAATGAGCAGTTCTTC.

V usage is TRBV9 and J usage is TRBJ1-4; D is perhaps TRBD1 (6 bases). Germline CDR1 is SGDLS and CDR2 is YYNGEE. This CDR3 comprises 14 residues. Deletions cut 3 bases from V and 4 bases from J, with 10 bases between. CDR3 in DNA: TGTGCCAGCAGCGAGGGGGGCTTTAATGAAAAACTGTTTTTT. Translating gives CASSEGGFNEKLFF.

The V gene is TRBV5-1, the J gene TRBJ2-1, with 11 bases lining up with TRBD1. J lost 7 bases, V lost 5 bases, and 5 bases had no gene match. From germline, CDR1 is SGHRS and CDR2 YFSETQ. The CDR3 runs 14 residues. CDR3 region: CASSGTGGGNEQFF. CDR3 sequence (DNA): TGCGCCAGCAGTGGGACAGGGGGAGGAAATGAGCAGTTCTTC.

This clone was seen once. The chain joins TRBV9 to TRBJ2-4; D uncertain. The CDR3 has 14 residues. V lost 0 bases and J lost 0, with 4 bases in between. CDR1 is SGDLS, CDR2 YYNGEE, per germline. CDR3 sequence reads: CASSVDTAKNIQYF. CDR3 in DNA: TGTGCCAGCAGCGTAGATACAGCCAAAAACATTCAGTACTTC.

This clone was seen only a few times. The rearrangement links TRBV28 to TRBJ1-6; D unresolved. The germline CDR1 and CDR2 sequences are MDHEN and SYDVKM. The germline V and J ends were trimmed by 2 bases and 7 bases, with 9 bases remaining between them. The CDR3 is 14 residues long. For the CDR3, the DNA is TGTGCCAGCAGTTTACGGGAGACCAATTCACCCCTCCACTTT. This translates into CASSLRETNSPLHF.